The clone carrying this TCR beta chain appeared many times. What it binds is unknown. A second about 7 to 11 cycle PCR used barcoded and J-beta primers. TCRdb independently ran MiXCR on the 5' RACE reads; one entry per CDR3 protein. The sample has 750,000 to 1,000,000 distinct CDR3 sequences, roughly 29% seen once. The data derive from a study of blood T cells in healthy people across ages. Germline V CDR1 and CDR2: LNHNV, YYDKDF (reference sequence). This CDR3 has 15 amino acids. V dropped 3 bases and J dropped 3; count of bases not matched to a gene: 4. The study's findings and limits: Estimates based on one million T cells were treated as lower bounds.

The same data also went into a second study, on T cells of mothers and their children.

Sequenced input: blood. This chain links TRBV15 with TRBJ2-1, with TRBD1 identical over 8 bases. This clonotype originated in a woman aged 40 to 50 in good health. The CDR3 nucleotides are TGTGCCACCAGCAGCCTCGACAGGGGCTACAATGAGCAGTTCTTC. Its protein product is CATSSLDRGYNEQFF.